A single sample gave rise to the 28 T cell receptor beta chains below, sequenced in a study of CD8+CD57+ T cells in acquired aplastic anemia. The study profiled TCR beta VDJ and CDR3 using genomic DNA as template. TCRdb ran MiXCR on the reads and lists one entry per CDR3 protein. The table shows about 220,000 distinct CDR3 sequences, with 34% occurring only once. Input material: sorted CD4+, CD8+, or CD8+CD57+ T cells (not recorded which) from PBMCs. The receptors come from a human donor in good health, serving as a control.

The chain recombines TRBV5-1 with TRBJ1-1; the D is unclear. The CDR3 loop spans 15 amino acids. With 0 bases removed from V and 1 base from J, the gap between germline ends came to 10 bases. Germline V gene lookup returns CDR1 SGHRS and CDR2 YFSETQ. CDR3 residues: CASSLGSVWNTEAFF. The DNA for the CDR3 is TGCGCCAGCAGCTTGGGGTCGGTGTGGAACACTGAAGCTTTCTTT. Combining the CDR3 with reference TRBV5-1 and TRBJ1-1 gives the whole variable domain KAGVTQTPRYLIKTRGQQVTLSCSPISGHRSVSWYQQTPGQGLQFLFEYFSETQRNKGNFPGRFSGRQFSNSRSEMNVSTLELGDSALYLCASSLGSVWNTEAFFGQGTRLTVV.

V gene TRBV12-3 or TRBV12-4 combines with J gene TRBJ1-6, with D maybe TRBD1 (5 bases). The CDR3 runs to 17 residues. Trimming took 6 bases from V and 9 from J, leaving 24 bases between them. CDR3 DNA: TGTGCCAGCAGCCCTCTGGGTGGCGTTCAGGGCGGTTCACCCCTCCACTTT. Protein: CASSPLGGVQGGSPLHF.

This clonotype was observed many times. This chain uses TRBV5-1 with TRBJ1-6, with TRBD1 matching 11 bases. The CDR3 contains 16 residues. Germline V CDR1 and CDR2: SGHRS, YFSETQ. The J segment lost 9 bases and the V segment lost 3 bases, leaving 8 bases of the junction unmatched. The CDR3 protein is CASSYQFGTGGSPLHF. DNA for the CDR3: TGCGCCAGCAGCTACCAATTCGGGACAGGGGGTTCACCCCTCCACTTT. Filled out from reference TRBV5-1 and TRBJ1-6, the complete variable domain reads KAGVTQTPRYLIKTRGQQVTLSCSPISGHRSVSWYQQTPGQGLQFLFEYFSETQRNKGNFPGRFSGRQFSNSRSEMNVSTLELGDSALYLCASSYQFGTGGSPLHFGNGTRLTVT.

The chain recombines TRBV4-2 with TRBJ2-7; TRBD2 aligns across 7 bases. The CDR3 has 17 amino acids. V shed 4 bases and J 3 bases; nucleotides not matched to a gene: 15. Per the germline V gene, CDR1 is LGHNA and CDR2 is YNFKEQ. The CDR3 DNA reads as TGTGCCAGCAGCCCGGTGGGGGGAGGGCCCAGAATCTACGAGCAGTACTTC. Protein product: CASSPVGGGPRIYEQYF.

This chain joins TRBV5-1 and TRBJ1-1; possibly TRBD1 for D (5 bases). Per the germline V gene, CDR1 is SGHRS and CDR2 is YFSETQ. This CDR3 region has 14 residues. The V end lost 3 bases, the J end lost 2 bases, and 11 bases lay between the germline ends. CDR3 nucleotides: TGCGCCAGCAGCTACGGTCAGGGCAACACTGAAGCTTTCTTT. It codes for CASSYGQGNTEAFF.

This clonotype was observed a single time. This could be a read error, since a much larger clone is one nucleotide away. The CDR3 does not end in the conserved phenylalanine or tryptophan, so this is likely a read error. The chain recombines TRBV14 with TRBJ1-2, with D tentatively TRBD1 (6 bases). The CDR3 consists of 15 residues. Germline CDR1 and CDR2: SGHDN and FVKESK. V was trimmed by 0 bases and J by 2 bases, leaving 10 bases between them. As DNA, the CDR3 is TGTGCCAGCAGCCAAGATAGGGGGTCAAACTATGGCTACACCCTC. It encodes CASSQDRGSNYGYTL.

This clonotype was detected ten times or more. The CDR3 is CASSLYRGQGIYGYTF. CDR3 DNA sequence: TGTGCCAGCAGTCTTTACCGTGGACAGGGCATTTATGGCTACACCTTC. The J gene is TRBJ1-2, the V gene TRBV12-3 or TRBV12-4; TRBD1 agrees at 8 bases. The V segment lost 5 bases and the J segment 5 bases; nucleotides outside the gene matches: 13. This CDR3 is built from 16 residues.

This clonotype was recorded a few times. V usage is TRBV5-6 and J usage is TRBJ1-1, with D maybe TRBD1 (5 bases). V gave up 4 bases and J gave up 5 bases, with 18 bases separating them. In germline, CDR1 is SGHDT, CDR2 YYEEEE. This CDR3 is 15 amino acids long. As DNA, the CDR3 is TGTGCCAGCAGCCAAACTACCAGGGCGGGAACTGAAGCTTTCTTT. Its protein is CASSQTTRAGTEAFF.

This clonotype was recorded at least ten times. The rearrangement joins TRBV19 to TRBJ1-1; D is perhaps TRBD1 (6 bases). This CDR3 has 11 residues. From germline, CDR1 is LNHDA and CDR2 SQIVND (reference sequence). Deletions cut 7 bases from V and 14 bases from J, with 17 bases between. CDR3 coding DNA: TGTGCCAGTAAGCCGGGACATACTTACTTCTTT. This gives the protein CASKPGHTYFF. Looking up the rest from reference TRBV19 and TRBJ1-1 gives the full variable domain: DGGITQSPKYLFRKEGQNVTLSCEQNLNHDAMYWYRQDPGQGLRLIYYSQIVNDFQKGDIAEGYSVSREKKESFPLTVTSAQKNPTAFYLCASKPGHTYFFGQGTRLTVV.

Many counts were recorded for this clonotype. This chain uses TRBV5-5 with TRBJ1-2; D is unclear. Per the germline V gene, CDR1 is SGHKS and CDR2 is YYEKEE (reference sequence). This CDR3 comprises 14 residues. Trimming left V 0 bases short and J 4 bases short, with 10 bases between. CDR3 nucleotides: TGTGCCAGCAGCTTGGGGTCAGGAGGCTATGGCTACACCTTC. It encodes CASSLGSGGYGYTF. Full variable domain (rest looked up from reference TRBV5-5 and TRBJ1-2): DAGVTQSPTHLIKTRGQQVTLRCSPISGHKSVSWYQQVLGQGPQFIFQYYEKEERGRGNFPDRFSARQFPNYSSELNVNALLLGDSALYLCASSLGSGGYGYTFGSGTRLTVV.

This clonotype was seen repeatedly, ten times or more. The chain has TRBV29-1 and TRBJ1-2; D remains unclear. CDR3 length equals 12 residues. Germline V gene data show CDR1 as SQVTM and CDR2 as ANQGSEA. V gave up 6 bases and J gave up 3 bases, with 11 bases separating them. The CDR3 DNA reads as TGCAGCGTCAGAGACGGAGACTATGGCTACACCTTC. This gives the protein CSVRDGDYGYTF.

The rearrangement joins TRBV6-1 to TRBJ1-2; possible D gene TRBD1, 5 bases. CDR1 is MNHNS and CDR2 is SASEGT in the germline V gene. Trimming removed 7 bases at V and 6 bases at J, with 15 bases between. This CDR3 region has 13 residues. The CDR3 DNA sequence: TGTGCCAGCACCCAGGGACTGCCGCATGGCTACACCTTC. Encoded protein: CASTQGLPHGYTF.

This clonotype showed up many times. The V call is TRBV20-1, the J call TRBJ2-5; the D gene is possibly TRBD1 (5 bases). V was clipped by 1 base and J by 2 bases, with 8 bases between them. Germline V lookup: CDR1 DFQATT, CDR2 SNEGSKA (reference sequence). The CDR3 covers 13 residues. The CDR3 reads CSARGQGQETQYF. DNA for the CDR3: TGCAGTGCTAGAGGCCAGGGACAAGAGACCCAGTACTTC.

This clonotype was seen many times. This chain uses TRBV20-1 with TRBJ1-1; D ambiguous. Germline V gene lookup returns CDR1 DFQATT and CDR2 SNEGSKA (reference sequence). V lost 1 base to trimming and J lost 10 bases, with 10 bases between them. CDR3 length: 11 residues. The CDR3 region has the DNA TGCAGTGCTAGAGTGGAGCAGAGAGCTTTCTTT. Residues: CSARVEQRAFF.

At least ten counts were recorded for this clonotype. This chain joins TRBV5-5 and TRBJ2-6; tentatively, D is TRBD1 or TRBD2 (5 bases each). CDR1 is SGHKS and CDR2 is YYEKEE in the germline V gene (reference sequence). V shed 3 bases and J shed 1 base, with 11 bases lying between them. The CDR3 is 16 residues long. CDR3 sequence reads: CASSWDLQSGANVLTF. The CDR3 bases are TGTGCCAGCAGCTGGGACCTGCAATCTGGGGCCAACGTCCTGACTTTC.

This clonotype was recorded at least ten times. The V call is TRBV10-2, the J call TRBJ1-1, with TRBD1 matching 10 bases. V shed 7 bases and J 11 bases; nucleotides not matched to a gene: 10. Germline loops: CDR1 WSHSY, CDR2 SAAADI. The CDR3 is 13 amino acids. This CDR3 is CASTETGGMLAFF. In DNA, the CDR3 is TGCGCCAGCACGGAGACAGGGGGCATGTTGGCTTTCTTT.

There are a few counts of this clonotype. The V call is TRBV30, the J call TRBJ1-1; weak D call: TRBD1 (5 bases). Germline-derived CDR1 and CDR2 are GTSNPN and SVGIG (reference sequence). The V gene lost 2 bases and the J gene lost 4 bases, with 11 bases spanning the gap. The CDR3 sequence is 13 residues long. The CDR3 DNA sequence: TGTGCCTGGAGTCGTCAGGGAGGCACTGAAGCTTTCTTT. This translates into CAWSRQGGTEAFF.

The J gene is TRBJ1-2, the V gene TRBV29-1; D is unclear. This CDR3 has 12 residues. Germline assignment: CDR1 SQVTM and CDR2 ANQGSEA. Trimming left V 4 bases short and J 1 base short, with 7 bases between. The DNA of the CDR3 is TGCAGCGTTGTTTGGAGTAACTATGGCTACACCTTC. Translation gives CSVVWSNYGYTF.

The chain links TRBV11-2 to TRBJ2-3; tentative D call: TRBD2 (7 bases). This CDR3 is 14 amino acids long. V lost 4 bases to trimming and J lost 5 bases, with 13 bases between them. Germline V gene lookup returns CDR1 SGHAT and CDR2 FQNNGV. The CDR3, as DNA: TGTGCCAGCAGCTACGCGGGGGCCGGAGATACGCAGTATTTT. Its protein product is CASSYAGAGDTQYF.

This clonotype was seen a handful of times. The chain links TRBV20-1 to TRBJ2-3, with 7 bases that match TRBD1. CDR1 DFQATT and CDR2 SNEGSKA come from the germline V gene (reference sequence). This CDR3 is 17 amino acids long. The V gene end was trimmed by 3 bases and the J gene end by 3 bases; junction bases not matched to a gene: 15. The CDR3 reads CSASGPRQGDITDTQYF. DNA for the CDR3: TGCAGTGCTAGCGGTCCCAGACAGGGTGATATTACAGATACGCAGTATTTT.

The V gene is TRBV5-4, the J gene TRBJ2-2; D ambiguous. With 4 bases removed from V and 2 bases from J, the gap between germline ends came to 9 bases. The CDR3 consists of 14 residues. The germline V gene encodes CDR1 SGHNT and CDR2 YYREEE (reference sequence). CDR3 protein: CASSPNPNTGELFF. The CDR3 DNA reads as TGTGCCAGCAGCCCCAACCCTAACACCGGGGAGCTGTTTTTT.

The genes are TRBV25-1 and TRBJ1-2; TRBD1 aligns across 10 bases. V lost 4 bases and J lost 8; bases outside the gene matches: 4. This CDR3 is 13 amino acids long. Germline V lookup: CDR1 MGHDK, CDR2 SYGVNS. CDR3 bases: TGTGCCAGCAGTGGGGGACAGGGGATCGGCTACACCTTC. Translated: CASSGGQGIGYTF.

This clonotype was found many times. This chain joins TRBV9 and TRBJ2-1; 7 bases are a match to TRBD2. CDR3 length: 16 amino acids. J was trimmed by 5 bases and V by 0 bases; bases with no gene match: 8. Germline V gene data show CDR1 as SGDLS and CDR2 as YYNGEE. The CDR3 is CASSVVLATEHNEQFF. CDR3 coding DNA: TGTGCCAGCAGCGTAGTACTAGCGACGGAGCACAATGAGCAGTTCTTC.

Points on this clonotype: This may come from a read error, since a much larger clone is one base off. The chain has TRBV7-2 and TRBJ1-2; 7 nucleotides agree with TRBD1. This CDR3 is built from 13 residues. The V and J ends lost 3 bases and 10 bases, in that order; junction bases with no gene match: 8. CDR1 is SGHTA, CDR2 FQGNSA, per germline. CDR3 bases: TGTGCCAGCAGCTTCGACAGGGCGGGAGACTACACCTTC. This encodes CASSFDRAGDYTF.

The CDR3 nucleotides are TGTGCCAGCAGCGTATCGTACAGGCCCGTCCTGACTTTC. Translating it yields CASSVSYRPVLTF. The chain uses TRBV9 and TRBJ2-6, with a weak D call TRBD1 (5 bases). V lost 1 base, J lost 12 bases, and 11 bases lay in between. Germline loops: CDR1 SGDLS, CDR2 YYNGEE. The CDR3 contains 13 residues.

This clonotype was seen at least ten times. This chain uses TRBV19 with TRBJ1-3; D unresolved. V was clipped by 3 bases and J by 0 bases, with 9 bases between them. Per the germline V gene, CDR1 is LNHDA and CDR2 is SQIVND (reference sequence). This CDR3 spans 15 amino acids. The CDR3 DNA sequence: TGTGCCAGTAGTATTCTGGGCTACTCTGGAAACACCATATATTTT. This gives the protein CASSILGYSGNTIYF.

At least ten counts were recorded for this clonotype. The V call is TRBV20-1, the J call TRBJ2-3; D unclear. The CDR3 runs to 14 residues. Trimming took 5 bases from V and 8 from J, leaving 20 bases between them. The germline gives CDR1 DFQATT, CDR2 SNEGSKA (reference sequence). The CDR3 loop is CSAPSQPAQPTQYF. The CDR3 nucleotides read TGCAGTGCTCCCTCTCAACCTGCGCAGCCTACGCAGTATTTT.

As to this clonotype: One base away lies a much larger clone, so this may be a sequencing read error. The chain has TRBV6-1 and TRBJ1-2, with D possibly matching TRBD1 (5 bases). CDR1 and CDR2 (germline): MNHNS, SASEGT. CDR3 length: 12 residues. CDR3 sequence: CAGRVGENGYTF. CDR3 DNA sequence: TGTGCCGGCAGGGTAGGGGAGAATGGCTACACCTTC.